The sequence of this TCR beta chain was determined in a study of Graves' ophthalmopathy and Graves' hyperthyroidism. Amplification of TCR beta CDR3 regions used RNA transcripts. The library came from an HTBI-primed first-round RT-PCR and a second-round multiplex PCR. TCRdb recomputed calls from the multiplex PCR reads with MiXCR, one row per CDR3 protein. Of about 740,000 distinct CDR3 sequences listed, about 44% are singletons. This clonotype was obtained from an adult man with Graves' ophthalmopathy. Sequenced: peripheral blood.

In nucleotides, the CDR3 is TGTGCCAGCAGCCAAGGGACAGGGGGCGATATTAATGGAGCTTTCTTT. Its translation is CASSQGTGGDINGAFF. V usage is TRBV7-2 and J usage is TRBJ1-1; 12 positions agree with TRBD1. Losses at the gene ends were 5 bases for V and 10 bases for J; bases not matched to a gene: 14. The CDR3 is made up of 16 amino acids. From germline, CDR1 is SGHTA and CDR2 FQGNSA. The entire variable domain, with the rest obtained from reference TRBV7-2 and TRBJ1-1, is as follows: GAGVSQSPSNKVTEKGKDVELRCDPISGHTALYWYRQSLGQGLEFLIYFQGNSAPDKSGLPSDRFSAERTGGSVSTLTIQRTQQEDSAVYLCASSQGTGGDINGAFFGQGTRLTVV.